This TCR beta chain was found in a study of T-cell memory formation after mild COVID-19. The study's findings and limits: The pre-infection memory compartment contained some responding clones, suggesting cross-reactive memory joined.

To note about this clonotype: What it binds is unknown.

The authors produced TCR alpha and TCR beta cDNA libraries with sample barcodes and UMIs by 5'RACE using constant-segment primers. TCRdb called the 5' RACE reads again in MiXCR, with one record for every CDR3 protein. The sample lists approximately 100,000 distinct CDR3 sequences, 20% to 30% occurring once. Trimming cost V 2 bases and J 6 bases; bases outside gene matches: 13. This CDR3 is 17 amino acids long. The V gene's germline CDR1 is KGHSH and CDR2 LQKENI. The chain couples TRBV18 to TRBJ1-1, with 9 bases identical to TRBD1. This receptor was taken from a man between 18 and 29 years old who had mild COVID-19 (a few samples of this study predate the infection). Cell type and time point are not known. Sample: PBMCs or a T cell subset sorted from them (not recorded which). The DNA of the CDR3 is TGTGCCAGCTCACCAGCCGGGACAGGGCGGCGTTTGGCTGAAGCTTTCTTT. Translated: CASSPAGTGRRLAEAFF. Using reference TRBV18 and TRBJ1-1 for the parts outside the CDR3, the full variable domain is NAGVMQNPRHLVRRRGQEARLRCSPMKGHSHVYWYRQLPEEGLKFMVYLQKENIIDESGMPKERFSAEFPKEGPSILRIQQVVRGDSAAYFCASSPAGTGRRLAEAFFGQGTRLTVV.